The 13 T cell receptor beta chains given below trace back to one sample, sequenced in a study of blood T cell repertoires in COVID-19. The assay was immunoSEQ multiplex PCR, and TCRdb's table has in-frame clones only and misses some. The sample has about 240,000 clones; about nine tenths are singletons. Sequencing was carried out using peripheral blood. These receptors came from a man in his sixties who had recovered from COVID-19.

The rearrangement joins TRBV19 to TRBJ1-6; TRBD1 matches at 8 bases. The CDR3 sequence is 15 residues long. Trimming cost V 10 bases and J 6 bases; bases outside gene matches: 11. Germline V gene data show CDR1 as LNHDA and CDR2 as SQIVND (reference sequence). The CDR3 protein is CATTDRAQVNSPLHF. The CDR3, as DNA: TGTGCCACCACGGACAGGGCACAAGTTAATTCACCCCTCCACTTT.

The chain carries TRBV5-4 and TRBJ1-6, with D unclear. Looked up from germline, CDR1 is SGHNT and CDR2 is YYREEE (reference sequence). Trimming took off 5 bases at V and 0 bases at J, with 9 bases between the two ends. The CDR3 totals 15 residues. CDR3: CASSDLTSYNSPLHF. CDR3 nucleotide sequence: TGTGCCAGCAGTGACTTAACCTCCTATAATTCACCCCTCCACTTT. Together with reference TRBV5-4 and TRBJ1-6, the CDR3 gives the full variable domain: ETGVTQSPTHLIKTRGQQVTLRCSSQSGHNTVSWYQQALGQGPQFIFQYYREEENGRGNFPPRFSGLQFPNYSSELNVNALELDDSALYLCASSDLTSYNSPLHFGNGTRLTVT.

This clone was picked up one time. The chain uses TRBV14 and TRBJ2-2; no clear D. The length of the CDR3 is 15 residues. Germline CDR1 reads SGHDN; CDR2 reads FVKESK. Deletions cut 6 bases from V and 0 bases from J, with 11 bases between. Here the CDR3 DNA reads TGTGCCAGCAGACGCGGTATTGCGAACACCGGGGAGCTGTTTTTT. Amino acids: CASRRGIANTGELFF.

A single count supports this clone. The rearrangement uses TRBV18 and TRBJ2-1, with D possibly matching TRBD1 (5 bases). Trimming took 1 base from V and 5 from J, leaving 15 bases between them. The length of the CDR3 is 16 residues. CDR1 is KGHSH and CDR2 is LQKENI in the germline V gene. Written as DNA, the CDR3 is TGTGCCAGCTCACCACTGGACACAAGACTTAACAATGAGCAGTTCTTC. Its translation: CASSPLDTRLNNEQFF.

This chain joins TRBV30 and TRBJ2-5; 15 nucleotides match TRBD2. The CDR3 is made up of 17 amino acids. J lost 5 bases, V lost 2 bases, and 9 bases had no gene match. CDR1 and CDR2 (germline): GTSNPN, SVGIG (reference sequence). DNA for the CDR3: TGTGCCTGGAGTTACGGACTAGCGGGGGGGCCGGATGAGACCCAGTACTTC. It specifies CAWSYGLAGGPDETQYF. Using reference TRBV30 and TRBJ2-5 for the parts outside the CDR3, the full variable domain is SQTIHQWPATLVQPVGSPLSLECTVEGTSNPNLYWYRQAAGRGLQLLFYSVGIGQISSEVPQNLSASRPQDRQFILSSKKLLLSDSGFYLCAWSYGLAGGPDETQYFGPGTRLLVL.

This rearrangement joins TRBV11-3 to TRBJ2-3; D is unresolved. Germline lookup yields CDR1 SGHNT and CDR2 YENEEA. V dropped 5 bases and J dropped 2 bases, with 8 bases sitting between them. CDR3 length: 13 amino acids. This CDR3 reads CASSPRLTDTQYF. The CDR3, as DNA: TGTGCCAGCAGCCCCCGACTCACAGATACGCAGTATTTT.

This chain uses TRBV7-9 with TRBJ2-7; D possibly corresponds to TRBD1 (6 bases). Trimming removed 4 bases from V and 9 bases from J, with 19 bases in between. Germline V gives CDR1 SEHNR, CDR2 FQNEAQ (reference sequence). The CDR3 has 14 residues. CDR3: CASSSDRSMVGQYF. As DNA, the CDR3 is TGTGCCAGCAGCTCAGACAGGTCGATGGTTGGGCAGTACTTC. Combining the CDR3 with reference TRBV7-9 and TRBJ2-7 gives the whole variable domain DTGVSQNPRHKITKRGQNVTFRCDPISEHNRLYWYRQTLGQGPEFLTYFQNEAQLEKSRLLSDRFSAERPKGSFSTLEIQRTEQGDSAMYLCASSSDRSMVGQYFGPGTRLTVT.

This clone was counted between two and nine times. The chain is built from TRBV29-1 and TRBJ1-2; 8 nucleotides agree with TRBD1. With 5 bases clipped from V and 3 bases from J, the junction kept 5 bases outside the gene matches. The CDR3 totals 13 residues. Germline CDR1 and CDR2: SQVTM and ANQGSEA. In nucleotides, the CDR3 is TGCAGCGTTAGCAGGGGGCGAGACTATGGCTACACCTTC. Translated: CSVSRGRDYGYTF.

The chain joins TRBV5-6 to TRBJ1-1; a possible D gene is TRBD1 (5 bases). Germline V gene data show CDR1 as SGHDT and CDR2 as YYEEEE. Trimming pared 2 bases from V and 3 bases from J, leaving 17 bases between. This CDR3 is 16 amino acids long. The CDR3 sequence is CASSFGPGLRDTEAFF. CDR3 sequence (DNA): TGTGCCAGCAGCTTTGGCCCGGGACTGAGAGACACTGAAGCTTTCTTT.

This chain uses TRBV28 with TRBJ1-1; 9 bases fit TRBD1. The V gene's germline CDR1 is MDHEN and CDR2 SYDVKM. The CDR3 has 16 amino acids. Germline trimming cut 7 bases from V and 1 base from J; bases unmatched to any gene: 10. The CDR3: CASNIRTGAKNTEAFF. In DNA, the CDR3 is TGTGCCAGCAACATACGGACAGGGGCGAAGAACACTGAAGCTTTCTTT.

This rearrangement joins TRBV6-5 to TRBJ2-3, with D perhaps matching TRBD1 (6 bases). V shed 5 bases and J shed 0 bases, with 12 bases lying between them. The CDR3 length is 15 residues. The germline gives CDR1 MNHEY, CDR2 SVGAGI. The CDR3 bases are TGTGCCAGCAGTCGACAGGCATATAGCACAGATACGCAGTATTTT. Protein: CASSRQAYSTDTQYF.

The chain carries TRBV2 and TRBJ2-3; D may be TRBD1 (6 bases). V lost 2 bases and J 6 bases, leaving 15 bases between the germline ends. This CDR3 region has 15 residues. Germline V gene lookup returns CDR1 SNHLY and CDR2 FYNNEI. DNA for the CDR3: TGTGCCAGCAGTGAACCCGCTTGGGGGCCGGATACGCAGTATTTT. It specifies CASSEPAWGPDTQYF.

This chain joins TRBV6-1 and TRBJ2-7; 8 positions agree with TRBD2. The CDR3 extends over 16 amino acids. V was clipped by 4 bases and J by 3 bases; unmatched bases: 11. Germline V gives CDR1 MNHNS, CDR2 SASEGT. The CDR3 DNA is TGTGCCAGCAGTGGCCGAGGAGCGGGGGAGATCTACGAGCAGTACGTC. It yields the protein CASSGRGAGEIYEQYV.